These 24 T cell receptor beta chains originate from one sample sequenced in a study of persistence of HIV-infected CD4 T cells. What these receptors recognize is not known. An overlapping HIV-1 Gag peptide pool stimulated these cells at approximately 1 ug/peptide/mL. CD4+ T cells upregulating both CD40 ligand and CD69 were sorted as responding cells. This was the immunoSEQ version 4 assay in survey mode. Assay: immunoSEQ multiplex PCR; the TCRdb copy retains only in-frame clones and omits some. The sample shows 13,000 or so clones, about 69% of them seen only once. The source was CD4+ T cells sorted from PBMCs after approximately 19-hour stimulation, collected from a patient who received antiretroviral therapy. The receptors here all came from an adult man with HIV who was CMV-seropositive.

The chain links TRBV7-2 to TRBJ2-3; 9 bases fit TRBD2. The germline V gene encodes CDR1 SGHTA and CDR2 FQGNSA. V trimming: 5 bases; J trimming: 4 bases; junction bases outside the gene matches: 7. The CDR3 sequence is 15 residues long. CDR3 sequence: CASSAPTSGADTQYF. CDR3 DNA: TGTGCCAGCAGCGCACCGACTAGCGGCGCAGATACGCAGTATTTT.

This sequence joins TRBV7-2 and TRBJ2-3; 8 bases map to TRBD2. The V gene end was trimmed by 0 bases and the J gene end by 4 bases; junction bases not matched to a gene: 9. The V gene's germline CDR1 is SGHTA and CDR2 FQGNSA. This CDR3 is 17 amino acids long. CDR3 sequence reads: CASSLAVGRGGSDTQYF. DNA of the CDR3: TGTGCCAGCAGCTTAGCGGTCGGGCGCGGGGGGTCAGATACGCAGTATTTT. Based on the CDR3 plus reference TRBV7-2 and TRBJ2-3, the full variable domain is GAGVSQSPSNKVTEKGKDVELRCDPISGHTALYWYRQSLGQGLEFLIYFQGNSAPDKSGLPSDRFSAERTGGSVSTLTIQRTQQEDSAVYLCASSLAVGRGGSDTQYFGPGTRLTVL.

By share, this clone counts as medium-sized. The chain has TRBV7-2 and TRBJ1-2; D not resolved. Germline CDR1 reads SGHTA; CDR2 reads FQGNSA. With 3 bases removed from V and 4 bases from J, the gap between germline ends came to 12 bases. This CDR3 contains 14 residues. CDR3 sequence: CASSLAGNSYGYTF. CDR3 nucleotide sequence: TGTGCCAGCAGCTTGGCGGGGAACAGCTATGGCTACACCTTC.

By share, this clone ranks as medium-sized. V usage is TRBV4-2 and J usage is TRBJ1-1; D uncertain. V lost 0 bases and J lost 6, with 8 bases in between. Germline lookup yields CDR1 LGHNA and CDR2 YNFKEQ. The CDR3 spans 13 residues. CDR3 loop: CASSQDGRPEAFF. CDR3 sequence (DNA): TGTGCCAGCAGCCAAGACGGCCGGCCTGAAGCTTTCTTT.

CDR3 in DNA: TGTGCCAGCAGTTTAAGACCACCTACCAATCAGCCCCAGCATTTT. Encoded protein: CASSLRPPTNQPQHF. This rearrangement joins TRBV27 to TRBJ1-5, with unresolved D. V was trimmed by 2 bases and J by 3 bases, leaving 11 bases between them. Germline V gene data show CDR1 as MNHEY and CDR2 as SMNVEV (reference sequence). The CDR3 runs 15 residues.

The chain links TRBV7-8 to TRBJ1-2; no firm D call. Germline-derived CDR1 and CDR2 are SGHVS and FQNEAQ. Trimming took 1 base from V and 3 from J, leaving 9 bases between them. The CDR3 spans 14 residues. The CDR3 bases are TGTGCCAGCAGCTTAGACATTATTGACTATGGCTACACCTTC. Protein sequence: CASSLDIIDYGYTF.

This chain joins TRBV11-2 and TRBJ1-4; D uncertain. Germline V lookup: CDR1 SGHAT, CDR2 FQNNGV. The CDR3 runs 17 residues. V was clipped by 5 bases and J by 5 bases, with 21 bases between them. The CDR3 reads CASSPSRIRLGNEKLFF. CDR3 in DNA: TGTGCCAGCAGCCCCTCCCGGATTAGGTTAGGAAATGAAAAACTGTTTTTT. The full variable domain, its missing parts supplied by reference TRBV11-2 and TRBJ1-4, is EAGVAQSPRYKIIEKRQSVAFWCNPISGHATLYWYQQILGQGPKLLIQFQNNGVVDDSQLPKDRFSAERLKGVDSTLKIQPAKLEDSAVYLCASSPSRIRLGNEKLFFGSGTQLSVL.

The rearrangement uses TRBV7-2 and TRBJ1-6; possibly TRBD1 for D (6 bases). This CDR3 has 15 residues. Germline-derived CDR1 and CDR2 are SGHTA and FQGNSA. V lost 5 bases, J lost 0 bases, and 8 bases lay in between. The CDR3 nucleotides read TGTGCCAGCAGCCAGGGGAGCTCCTATAATTCACCCCTCCACTTT. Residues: CASSQGSSYNSPLHF.

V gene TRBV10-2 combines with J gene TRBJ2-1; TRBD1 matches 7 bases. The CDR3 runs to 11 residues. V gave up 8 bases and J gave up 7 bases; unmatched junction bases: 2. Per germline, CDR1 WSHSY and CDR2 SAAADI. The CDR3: CASGQVNEQFF. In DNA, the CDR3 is TGCGCCAGCGGACAGGTTAATGAGCAGTTCTTC.

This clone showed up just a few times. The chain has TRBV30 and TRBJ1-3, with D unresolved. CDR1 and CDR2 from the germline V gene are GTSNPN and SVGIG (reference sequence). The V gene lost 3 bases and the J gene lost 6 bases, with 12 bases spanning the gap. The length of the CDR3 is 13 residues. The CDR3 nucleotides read TGTGCCTGGAGCAAAAAGGACGCAAACACCATATATTTT. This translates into CAWSKKDANTIYF.

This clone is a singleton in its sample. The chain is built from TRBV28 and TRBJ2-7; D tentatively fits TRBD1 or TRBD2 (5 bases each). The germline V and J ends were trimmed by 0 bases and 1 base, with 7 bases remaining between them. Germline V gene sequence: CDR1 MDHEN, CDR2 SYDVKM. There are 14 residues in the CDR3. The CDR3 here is CASSLWGVSYEQYF. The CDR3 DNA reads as TGTGCCAGCAGTTTATGGGGGGTTTCCTACGAGCAGTACTTC.

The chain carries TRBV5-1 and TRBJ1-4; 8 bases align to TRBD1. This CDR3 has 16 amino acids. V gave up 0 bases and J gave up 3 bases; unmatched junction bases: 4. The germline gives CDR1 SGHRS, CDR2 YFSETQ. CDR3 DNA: TGCGCCAGCAGCTTGGGGACAGGGTCTCCTAATGAAAAACTGTTTTTT. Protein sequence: CASSLGTGSPNEKLFF.

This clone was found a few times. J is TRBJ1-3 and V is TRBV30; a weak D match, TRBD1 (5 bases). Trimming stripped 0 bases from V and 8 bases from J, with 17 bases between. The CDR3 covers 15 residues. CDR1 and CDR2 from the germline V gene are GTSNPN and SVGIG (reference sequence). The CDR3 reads CAWSVPQGFTDTIYF. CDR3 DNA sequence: TGTGCCTGGAGTGTACCCCAGGGTTTTACGGACACCATATATTTT. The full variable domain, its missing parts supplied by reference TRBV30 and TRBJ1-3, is SQTIHQWPATLVQPVGSPLSLECTVEGTSNPNLYWYRQAAGRGLQLLFYSVGIGQISSEVPQNLSASRPQDRQFILSSKKLLLSDSGFYLCAWSVPQGFTDTIYFGEGSWLTVV.

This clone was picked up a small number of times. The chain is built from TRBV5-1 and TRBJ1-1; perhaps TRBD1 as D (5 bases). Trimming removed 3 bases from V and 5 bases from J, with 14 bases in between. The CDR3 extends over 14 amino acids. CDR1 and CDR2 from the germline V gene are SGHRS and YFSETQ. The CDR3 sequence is CASSYGLRGTEAFF. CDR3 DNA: TGCGCCAGCAGCTATGGCCTCCGGGGGACTGAAGCTTTCTTT.

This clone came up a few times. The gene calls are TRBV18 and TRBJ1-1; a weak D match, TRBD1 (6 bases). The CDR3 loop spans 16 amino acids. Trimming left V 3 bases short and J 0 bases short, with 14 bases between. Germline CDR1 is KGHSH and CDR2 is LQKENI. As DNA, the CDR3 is TGTGCCAGCTCACCTGGACAGCTTACCATGAACACTGAAGCTTTCTTT. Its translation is CASSPGQLTMNTEAFF.

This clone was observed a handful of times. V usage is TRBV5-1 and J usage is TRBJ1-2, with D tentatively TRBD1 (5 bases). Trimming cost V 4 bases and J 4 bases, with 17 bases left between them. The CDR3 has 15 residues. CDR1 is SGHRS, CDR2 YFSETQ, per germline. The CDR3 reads CASSPQLTDPYGYTF. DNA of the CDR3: TGCGCCAGCAGCCCTCAGTTGACAGACCCCTATGGCTACACCTTC.

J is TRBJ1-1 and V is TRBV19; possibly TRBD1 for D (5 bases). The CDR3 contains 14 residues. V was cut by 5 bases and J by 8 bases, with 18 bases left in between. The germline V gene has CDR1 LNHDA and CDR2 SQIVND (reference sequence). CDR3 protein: CASSQGAPNREAFF. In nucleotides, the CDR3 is TGTGCCAGTAGTCAAGGGGCCCCAAATCGCGAAGCTTTCTTT.

CDR3 sequence: CSVEDKRQGSNEQFF. In DNA, the CDR3 is TGCAGCGTTGAAGATAAAAGACAGGGGAGCAATGAGCAGTTCTTC. The V call is TRBV29-1, the J call TRBJ2-1; TRBD1 matches 8 bases. CDR3 size: 15 residues. Germline V gene data show CDR1 as SQVTM and CDR2 as ANQGSEA. Trimming at V came to 0 bases and at J to 6 bases, leaving 7 bases not matched to a gene.

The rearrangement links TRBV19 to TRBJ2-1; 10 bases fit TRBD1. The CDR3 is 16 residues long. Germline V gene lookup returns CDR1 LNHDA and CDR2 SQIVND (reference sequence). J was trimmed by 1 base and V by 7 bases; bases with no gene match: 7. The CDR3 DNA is TGTGCCAGTACCCCGGGACAGGGGATTTCCTACAATGAGCAGTTCTTC. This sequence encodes CASTPGQGISYNEQFF.

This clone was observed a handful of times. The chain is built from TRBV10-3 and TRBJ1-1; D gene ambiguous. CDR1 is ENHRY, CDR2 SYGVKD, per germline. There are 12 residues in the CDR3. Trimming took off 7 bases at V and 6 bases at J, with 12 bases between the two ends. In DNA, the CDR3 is TGTGCCATCACGGGATTTGAGGCTGAAGCTTTCTTT. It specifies CAITGFEAEAFF.

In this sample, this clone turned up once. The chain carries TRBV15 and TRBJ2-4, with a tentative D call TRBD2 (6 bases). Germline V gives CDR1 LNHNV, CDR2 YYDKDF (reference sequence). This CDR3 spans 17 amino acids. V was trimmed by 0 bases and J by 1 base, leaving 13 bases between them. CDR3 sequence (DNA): TGTGCCACCAGCAGAGATCAGCGGGTCCGGGCCAAAAACATTCAGTACTTC. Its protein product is CATSRDQRVRAKNIQYF.

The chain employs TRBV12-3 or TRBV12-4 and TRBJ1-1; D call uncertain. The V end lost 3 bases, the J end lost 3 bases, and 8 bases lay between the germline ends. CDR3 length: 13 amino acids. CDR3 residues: CASSFSTDTEAFF. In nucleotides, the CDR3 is TGTGCCAGCAGTTTTTCTACTGACACTGAAGCTTTCTTT.

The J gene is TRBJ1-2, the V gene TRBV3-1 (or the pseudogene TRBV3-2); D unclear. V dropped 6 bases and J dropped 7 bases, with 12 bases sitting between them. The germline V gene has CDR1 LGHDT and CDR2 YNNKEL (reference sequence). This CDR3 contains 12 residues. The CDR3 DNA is TGTGCCAGCAGACTGGGTCTAGGTGGCTACACCTTC. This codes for CASRLGLGGYTF.

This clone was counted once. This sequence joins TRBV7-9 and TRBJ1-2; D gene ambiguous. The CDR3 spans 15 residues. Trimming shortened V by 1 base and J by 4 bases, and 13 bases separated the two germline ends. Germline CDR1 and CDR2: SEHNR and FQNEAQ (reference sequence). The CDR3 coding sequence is TGTGCCAGCAGCTTAGGTTTGGGCGGCCCCTATGGCTACACCTTC. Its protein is CASSLGLGGPYGYTF.